The rows below give T cell receptor beta chains drawn from one sample of a study of blood T cell repertoires in COVID-19. Repertoires were generated with immunoSEQ multiplex PCR, while TCRdb's copy carries only in-frame clones and drops some. Of roughly 340,000 clones detected, around 90% appear once; the ten largest clones hold under 4%. The sequencing input was peripheral blood. The receptors were sampled from a woman aged 25-40 years with COVID-19, enrolled during active disease. CDR3s include the opening cysteine and the closing phenylalanine or tryptophan.

CDR3: CASSPSTSGGTDTQYF; J: TRBJ2-3; V: TRBV5-1
CDR3: CASSRDRSNQPQHF; J: TRBJ1-5; V: TRBV27
CDR3: CASSLVAFNNEQFF; J: TRBJ2-1; V: TRBV11-2
CDR3: CASRLDRGRTETQYF; J: TRBJ2-5; V: TRBV5-1
CDR3: CASRKGGYEQYF; J: TRBJ2-7; V: TRBV6-5
CDR3: CASTPSQGARTSGRASLCEQFF; J: TRBJ2-1; V: TRBV28
CDR3: CASRFLPGQGSETQYF; J: TRBJ2-5; V: TRBV5-1
CDR3: CASSQFRDTEAFF; J: TRBJ1-1; V: TRBV4-1
CDR3: CASSPRGGLTDTQYF; J: TRBJ2-3; V: TRBV6-5
CDR3: CASSNGETQYF; J: TRBJ2-5; V: TRBV12-3/TRBV12-4
CDR3: CASSLHGVAGTAKNIQYF; J: TRBJ2-4; V: TRBV5-4
CDR3: CASSLAAGERLSYNEQFF; J: TRBJ2-1; V: TRBV11-2
CDR3: CASSPYGQEEKLFF; J: TRBJ1-4; V: TRBV6-2/TRBV6-3
CDR3: CASSLLGWMNTEAFF; J: TRBJ1-1; V: TRBV5-4
CDR3: CASSLHTGRQAFF; J: TRBJ1-1; V: TRBV28
CDR3: CASSGQVNEKLFF; J: TRBJ1-4; V: TRBV5-6
CDR3: CASSPGGGGPTYEQYF; J: TRBJ2-7; V: TRBV7-2
CDR3: CASSYFQGTNEQFF; J: TRBJ2-1; V: TRBV6-2/TRBV6-3
CDR3: CARLYRYAEAFF; J: TRBJ1-1; V: TRBV2
CDR3: CASSLVGSSGNTIYF; J: TRBJ1-3; V: TRBV5-4
CDR3: CASTQDNEQYF; J: TRBJ2-7; V: TRBV3-1/TRBV3-2
CDR3: CAWSVRGEISGNTIYF; J: TRBJ1-3; V: TRBV30
CDR3: CASRTGGAGGYTF; J: TRBJ1-2; V: TRBV5-1